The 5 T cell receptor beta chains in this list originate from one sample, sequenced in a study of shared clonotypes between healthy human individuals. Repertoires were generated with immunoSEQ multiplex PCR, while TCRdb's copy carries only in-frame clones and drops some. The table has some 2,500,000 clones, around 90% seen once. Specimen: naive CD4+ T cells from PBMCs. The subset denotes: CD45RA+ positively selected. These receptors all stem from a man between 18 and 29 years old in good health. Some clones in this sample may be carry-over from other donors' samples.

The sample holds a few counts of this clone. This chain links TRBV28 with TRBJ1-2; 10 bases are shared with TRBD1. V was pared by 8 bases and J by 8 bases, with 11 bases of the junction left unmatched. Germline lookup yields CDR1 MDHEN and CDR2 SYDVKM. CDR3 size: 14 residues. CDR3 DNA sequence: TGTGCCAGCGCACCGGGACAGGGGCATCGCGGCTACACCTTC. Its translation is CASAPGQGHRGYTF.

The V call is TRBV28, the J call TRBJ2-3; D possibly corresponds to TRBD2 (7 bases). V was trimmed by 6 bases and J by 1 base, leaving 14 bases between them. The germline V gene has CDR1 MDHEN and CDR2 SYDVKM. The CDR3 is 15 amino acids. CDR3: CASRRGGAGTDTQYF. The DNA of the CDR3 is TGTGCCAGCAGGCGAGGGGGGGCAGGCACAGATACGCAGTATTTT. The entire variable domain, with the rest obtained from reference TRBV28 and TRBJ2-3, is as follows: DVKVTQSSRYLVKRTGEKVFLECVQDMDHENMFWYRQDPGLGLRLIYFSYDVKMKEKGDIPEGYSVSREKKERFSLILESASTNQTSMYLCASRRGGAGTDTQYFGPGTRLTVL.

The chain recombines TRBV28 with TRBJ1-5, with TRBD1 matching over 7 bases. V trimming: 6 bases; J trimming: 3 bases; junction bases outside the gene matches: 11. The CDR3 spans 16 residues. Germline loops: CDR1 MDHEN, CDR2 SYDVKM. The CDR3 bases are TGTGCCAGCAGGCACGGGAACAGGGGAGTCAATCAGCCCCAGCATTTT. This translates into CASRHGNRGVNQPQHF.

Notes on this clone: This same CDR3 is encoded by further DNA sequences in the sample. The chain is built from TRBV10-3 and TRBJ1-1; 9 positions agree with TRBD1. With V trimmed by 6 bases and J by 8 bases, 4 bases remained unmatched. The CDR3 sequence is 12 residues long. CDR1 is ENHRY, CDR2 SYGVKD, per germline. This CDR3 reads CAISDRGGEAFF. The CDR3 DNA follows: TGTGCCATCAGCGACAGGGGGGGAGAAGCTTTCTTT.

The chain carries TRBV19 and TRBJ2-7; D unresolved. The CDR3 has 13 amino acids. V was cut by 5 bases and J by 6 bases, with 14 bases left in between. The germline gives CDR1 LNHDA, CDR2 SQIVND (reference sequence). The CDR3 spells CASSPDGWVEQYF. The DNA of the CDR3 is TGTGCCAGTAGTCCCGATGGCTGGGTCGAGCAGTACTTC.